These 22 T cell receptor beta chains were sequenced from one sample in a study of T cells in Graves' hyperthyroidism and ophthalmopathy. From RNA transcripts, TCR beta CDR3 regions were amplified. TCR CDR3 underwent first-round RT-PCR with the HTBI primer set. TCRdb re-analysed the multiplex PCR reads in MiXCR, keeping a single row per CDR3 protein. The sample carries around 620,000 distinct CDR3 sequences, around 15% recorded once. The sequenced material came from blood. All receptors come from a woman under 40 with Graves' hyperthyroidism.

This clonotype was counted at least ten times. V and J are TRBV11-2 and TRBJ2-7; 7 positions match TRBD2. V shed 3 bases, J shed 2 bases, and the junction held 4 bases outside the gene matches. Germline V gene sequence: CDR1 SGHAT, CDR2 FQNNGV. The CDR3 consists of 14 residues. CDR3: CASSFAGLPYEQYF. CDR3 nucleotide sequence: TGTGCCAGCAGCTTCGCGGGACTACCCTACGAGCAGTACTTC.

This sequence joins TRBV19 and TRBJ2-3; TRBD2 is a possible D gene (5 bases). CDR1 and CDR2 from the germline V gene are LNHDA and SQIVND (reference sequence). The ends were cut back, 0 bases at V and 4 bases at J, with 11 bases in the middle. This CDR3 spans 15 amino acids. Here the CDR3 DNA reads TGTGCCAGTAGTATAGAGGACGGGATACCAGATACGCAGTATTTT. It is translated as CASSIEDGIPDTQYF.

This clonotype was observed a few times. The chain carries TRBV24-1 and TRBJ2-1; 9 positions agree with TRBD1. Trimming at V came to 11 bases and at J to 8 bases, leaving 9 bases not matched to a gene. Germline V lookup: CDR1 KGHDR, CDR2 SFDVKD. The CDR3 totals 13 residues. The CDR3 protein is CAIQGQGWDEQFF. The CDR3 DNA sequence: TGTGCCATTCAGGGACAGGGTTGGGATGAGCAGTTCTTC.

This clonotype was found many times. This sequence joins TRBV3-1 and TRBJ1-5, with no clear D. The V end was cut by 1 base, the J end by 6 bases, with 16 bases between. The CDR3 sequence is 16 residues long. From germline, CDR1 is LGHDT and CDR2 YNNKEL (reference sequence). The CDR3 here is CASSQGVYQGGQPQHF. The CDR3 DNA sequence: TGTGCCAGCAGCCAAGGCGTGTACCAAGGAGGTCAGCCCCAGCATTTT.

This clonotype was seen many times. This chain joins TRBV5-6 and TRBJ2-7; 9 nucleotides agree with TRBD2. Germline V lookup: CDR1 SGHDT, CDR2 YYEEEE. The CDR3 is 16 residues long. V dropped 1 base and J dropped 3; count of bases not matched to a gene: 8. This chain's CDR3 is CASSLYLAGHHYEQYF. The CDR3 DNA reads TGTGCCAGCAGCTTGTATCTAGCGGGGCATCACTACGAGCAGTACTTC.

This clonotype was picked up many times. The chain is built from TRBV27 and TRBJ2-7; 8 bases match TRBD1. The CDR3 is 15 residues long. CDR1 is MNHEY, CDR2 SMNVEV, per germline (reference sequence). V was clipped by 3 bases and J by 1 base; unmatched bases: 5. Here the CDR3 reads CASSFATGASYEQYF. CDR3 sequence (DNA): TGTGCCAGCAGTTTCGCGACAGGGGCGTCCTACGAGCAGTACTTC.

This clonotype was counted many times. The chain joins TRBV2 to TRBJ2-2; 8 bases align to TRBD1. The ends lost 7 bases at V and 1 base at J; junction bases unmatched: 2. This CDR3 spans 14 amino acids. The germline V gene has CDR1 SNHLY and CDR2 FYNNEI. CDR3 amino acids: CASKGQGNTGELFF. DNA for the CDR3: TGTGCCAGCAAAGGACAGGGGAACACCGGGGAGCTGTTTTTT.

This clonotype was picked up a small number of times. V and J are TRBV10-3 and TRBJ2-3; tentatively, D is TRBD2 (5 bases). V lost 4 bases and J lost 1, with 12 bases in between. This CDR3 has 15 amino acids. Germline loops: CDR1 ENHRY, CDR2 SYGVKD. The CDR3 DNA sequence: TGTGCCATCAGTGGAAGCGGAATTGGCACAGATACGCAGTATTTT. It yields the protein CAISGSGIGTDTQYF.

This clonotype was recorded a few times. This rearrangement joins TRBV29-1 to TRBJ1-5, with a possible D match to TRBD1 (5 bases). Germline assignment: CDR1 SQVTM and CDR2 ANQGSEA. The germline V and J ends were trimmed by 1 base and 0 bases, with 13 bases remaining between them. This CDR3 contains 16 residues. CDR3 amino acids: CSVEGPNGASNQPQHF. The CDR3 coding sequence is TGCAGCGTTGAAGGGCCTAACGGGGCTAGCAATCAGCCCCAGCATTTT. The variable domain in full, completed from reference TRBV29-1 and TRBJ1-5, reads SAVISQKPSRDICQRGTSLTIQCQVDSQVTMMFWYRQQPGQSLTLIATANQGSEATYESGFVIDKFPISRPNLTFSTLTVSNMSPEDSSIYLCSVEGPNGASNQPQHFGDGTRLSIL.

This clonotype showed up many times. This sequence joins TRBV7-8 and TRBJ2-1; D is unresolved. Trimming cost V 5 bases and J 9 bases, with 14 bases left between them. Germline CDR1 is SGHVS and CDR2 is FQNEAQ. The CDR3 has 13 amino acids. The CDR3: CASSTLTTVEQFF. The DNA for the CDR3 is TGTGCCAGCAGCACCTTAACTACCGTTGAGCAGTTCTTC. Full variable domain (rest looked up from reference TRBV7-8 and TRBJ2-1): GAGVSQSPRYKVAKRGQDVALRCDPISGHVSLFWYQQALGQGPEFLTYFQNEAQLDKSGLPSDRFFAERPEGSVSTLKIQRTQQEDSAVYLCASSTLTTVEQFFGPGTRLTVL.

This rearrangement joins TRBV6-1 to TRBJ2-7, with 7 bases identical to TRBD1. V lost 5 bases and J lost 4; bases outside the gene matches: 8. The CDR3 runs to 14 residues. Germline assignment: CDR1 MNHNS and CDR2 SASEGT. The CDR3 is CASSFFRQGYEQYF. The DNA for the CDR3 is TGTGCCAGCAGTTTCTTCCGACAGGGTTACGAGCAGTACTTC.

This clonotype was seen repeatedly, ten times or more. This sequence joins TRBV12-5 and TRBJ2-5, with D possibly TRBD1 on 7 matching bases. Per germline, CDR1 LGHNT and CDR2 FRNRAP. This CDR3 is built from 14 residues. Trimming took 7 bases from V and 7 from J, leaving 19 bases between them. CDR3 coding DNA: TGTGCTAGTGCCGTGACAGGGAGGAGGGGGACCCAGTACTTC. Its protein is CASAVTGRRGTQYF.

The chain recombines TRBV20-1 with TRBJ2-4, with D hard to call. The germline gives CDR1 DFQATT, CDR2 SNEGSKA (reference sequence). V was clipped by 5 bases and J by 9 bases, with 11 bases between them. This CDR3 has 11 residues. The CDR3 DNA is TGCAGTGCTCTCAAGTCGGCCATTCAGTACTTC. Translating gives CSALKSAIQYF.

Ten or more counts support this clonotype. The rearrangement links TRBV28 to TRBJ2-7, with 7 bases identical to TRBD1. The V and J ends lost 8 bases and 3 bases, in that order; junction bases with no gene match: 13. CDR3 length: 15 residues. CDR1 and CDR2 (germline): MDHEN, SYDVKM. In DNA, the CDR3 is TGTGCCAGCCATAGGGGGACAGTAGGGGGCTACGAGCAGTACTTC. It translates to CASHRGTVGGYEQYF.

This clonotype was seen ten or more times. V and J are TRBV6-1 and TRBJ2-7; D is ambiguous. Germline-derived CDR1 and CDR2 are MNHNS and SASEGT. CDR3 length equals 14 residues. Trimming took off 5 bases at V and 2 bases at J, with 13 bases between the two ends. The CDR3 loop is CASSRSAVTYEQYF. Written as DNA, the CDR3 is TGTGCCAGCAGTCGTTCGGCAGTCACCTACGAGCAGTACTTC.

In this sample, this clonotype turned up many times. J is TRBJ2-7 and V is TRBV7-9, with unresolved D. The CDR3 is 13 residues long. The germline CDR1 and CDR2 sequences are SEHNR and FQNEAQ (reference sequence). V lost 8 bases to trimming and J lost 0 bases, with 11 bases between them. CDR3 region: CASRRDDSYEQYF. The CDR3 DNA reads TGTGCCAGCCGTAGGGATGACTCCTACGAGCAGTACTTC. Complete variable domain (other parts from reference TRBV7-9 and TRBJ2-7): DTGVSQNPRHKITKRGQNVTFRCDPISEHNRLYWYRQTLGQGPEFLTYFQNEAQLEKSRLLSDRFSAERPKGSFSTLEIQRTEQGDSAMYLCASRRDDSYEQYFGPGTRLTVT.

This clonotype was recorded at least ten times. This chain connects TRBV28 to TRBJ1-2; TRBD1 agrees at 11 bases. Looked up from germline, CDR1 is MDHEN and CDR2 is SYDVKM. The CDR3 totals 15 residues. V gave up 5 bases and J gave up 7 bases; unmatched junction bases: 9. CDR3 sequence: CASSTWGTGGVGYTF. CDR3 in DNA: TGTGCCAGCAGTACATGGGGGACAGGGGGAGTTGGCTACACCTTC.

There are a few counts of this clonotype. The chain is built from TRBV12-3 or TRBV12-4 and TRBJ1-4; D unresolved. The CDR3 runs to 13 residues. V was pared by 10 bases and J by 4 bases, with 13 bases between. Here the CDR3 reads CAIQWPNNEKLFF. As DNA, the CDR3 is TGTGCCATCCAGTGGCCGAATAATGAAAAACTGTTTTTT.

This clonotype was detected many times. This chain connects TRBV20-1 to TRBJ1-4; 9 bases align to TRBD1. There are 17 residues in the CDR3. The V segment lost 6 bases and the J segment 2 bases; nucleotides outside the gene matches: 13. CDR1 and CDR2 (germline): DFQATT, SNEGSKA (reference sequence). CDR3 amino acids: CSAVGQGGLSTNEKLFF. The CDR3 DNA is TGCAGTGCGGTGGGACAGGGAGGCTTATCGACTAATGAAAAACTGTTTTTT.

CDR3 DNA sequence: TGTGCCAGCAGCTCCGGGGTTGGCGCCTCCTACGAGCAGTACTTC. Translation gives CASSSGVGASYEQYF. The chain joins TRBV11-2 to TRBJ2-7; D might be TRBD2 (5 bases). V lost 4 bases to trimming and J lost 0 bases, with 13 bases between them. CDR1 is SGHAT, CDR2 FQNNGV, per germline. This CDR3 region has 15 residues.

This clonotype was picked up a small number of times. J is TRBJ2-5 and V is TRBV10-3; D ambiguous. Germline CDR1 and CDR2: ENHRY and SYGVKD. The CDR3 sequence is 13 residues long. Trimming pared 8 bases from V and 5 bases from J, leaving 15 bases between. The CDR3 region is CAISIQGSETQYF. The DNA for the CDR3 is TGTGCCATCTCGATTCAAGGGTCGGAGACCCAGTACTTC.

This clonotype has at least ten counts. The V gene is TRBV6-2 or TRBV6-3, the J gene TRBJ2-7, with 13 positions matching TRBD2. Looked up from germline, CDR1 is MNHEY and CDR2 is SVGEGT. CDR3 length: 16 residues. V shed 4 bases, J shed 4 bases, and the junction held 7 bases outside the gene matches. The CDR3 reads CASSSRTSGSLYEQYF. The CDR3 nucleotides read TGTGCCAGCAGTTCCCGGACTAGCGGGAGTTTGTACGAGCAGTACTTC.